This T cell receptor beta chain stems from a study of blood T cells in healthy people across ages. Germline V CDR1 and CDR2: MDHEN, SYDVKM. J lost 5 bases, V lost 5 bases, and 8 bases had no gene match. CDR3 length equals 14 residues. Combining a sample-barcoded 5' primer with a J-beta primer mix, a second PCR ran for about 7 to 12 cycles. Using its own MiXCR run on the 5' RACE reads, TCRdb lists one record per CDR3 protein. The sample lists approximately 850,000 distinct CDR3 sequences; approximately 48% were seen once. The donors, all healthy, were Caucasians living in Russia, aged 6 to 90. Isolation recovered at least 7 million PBMCs from every sample.

The sequenced sample consisted of blood. This sequence originates from a man in his 60s in good health. The rearrangement joins TRBV28 to TRBJ2-7, with 8 bases matching TRBD2. The CDR3 region is CASSLPRGVHEQYF. For the CDR3, the DNA is TGTGCCAGCAGTCTGCCGCGGGGGGTTCACGAGCAGTACTTC.